This passage covers 10 T cell receptor beta chains from one sample sequenced in a study of blood T cells in healthy people across ages. A second PCR, run for about 6 to 11 cycles, used a sample-barcoded 5' primer plus a J-beta primer mix. TCRdb recomputed calls from the 5' RACE reads with MiXCR, one row per CDR3 protein. This table has about 640,000 distinct CDR3 sequences, around 54% appearing once. Material: blood. All receptors come from a man in his sixties in good health.

This clonotype was seen a few times. The junction does not match germline at one end; this may be a read error. This rearrangement joins TRBV3-1 to TRBJ2-7; D not resolved. CDR1 and CDR2 from the germline V gene are LGHDT and YNNKEL (reference sequence). The CDR3 extends over 12 amino acids. CDR3 bases: TGTGCCAGCAGTCAAGTACTTTACGAGCAGTACTTC. Translation: CASSQVLYEQYF.

This sequence joins TRBV11-2 and TRBJ2-7; D is unresolved. CDR3 length: 16 amino acids. Germline lookup yields CDR1 SGHAT and CDR2 FQNNGV. V dropped 1 base and J dropped 0 bases, with 13 bases sitting between them. This chain's CDR3 is CASSLGLGRSSYEQYF. The CDR3 DNA follows: TGTGCCAGCAGCTTAGGTCTGGGCCGGAGCTCCTACGAGCAGTACTTC. The variable domain in full, completed from reference TRBV11-2 and TRBJ2-7, reads EAGVAQSPRYKIIEKRQSVAFWCNPISGHATLYWYQQILGQGPKLLIQFQNNGVVDDSQLPKDRFSAERLKGVDSTLKIQPAKLEDSAVYLCASSLGLGRSSYEQYFGPGTRLTVT.

This rearrangement joins TRBV20-1 to TRBJ1-2; 10 nucleotides agree with TRBD1. V was clipped by 4 bases and J by 8 bases; unmatched bases: 4. This CDR3 region has 12 residues. Germline V lookup: CDR1 DFQATT, CDR2 SNEGSKA (reference sequence). The CDR3, as DNA: TGCAGTGCTACGGGACAGGGGAGAGGCTACACCTTC. This sequence encodes CSATGQGRGYTF.

The chain recombines TRBV7-2 with TRBJ2-1; D is perhaps TRBD2 (7 bases). V lost 6 bases to trimming and J lost 3 bases, with 15 bases between them. Germline loops: CDR1 SGHTA, CDR2 FQGNSA. This CDR3 contains 15 residues. CDR3 in DNA: TGTGCCAGCAGACGTAGGGGGGGAGACTACAATGAGCAGTTCTTC. It yields the protein CASRRRGGDYNEQFF.

The chain links TRBV12-3 or TRBV12-4 to TRBJ2-6; 10 bases match TRBD1. The length of the CDR3 is 17 residues. The J segment lost 0 bases and the V segment lost 6 bases, leaving 5 bases of the junction unmatched. The CDR3 nucleotides read TGTGCCAGCAGCGGGACAGGGGTCTACTCTGGGGCCAACGTCCTGACTTTC. Its protein product is CASSGTGVYSGANVLTF.

CDR3: CASSREPGTDSPLHF. The CDR3 bases are TGTGCCAGCAGCCGAGAGCCGGGTACGGACTCACCCCTCCACTTT. The gene calls are TRBV14 and TRBJ1-6; no definite D call. V lost 4 bases and J lost 10, with 17 bases in between. Germline V lookup: CDR1 SGHDN, CDR2 FVKESK. This CDR3 spans 15 amino acids.

The chain couples TRBV7-8 to TRBJ2-1, with TRBD2 as a possible D gene (6 bases). Deletions cut 5 bases from V and 1 base from J, with 15 bases between. From germline, CDR1 is SGHVS and CDR2 FQNEAQ. The CDR3 spans 16 residues. CDR3: CASSPHAGRSYNEQFF. The CDR3 nucleotides are TGTGCCAGCAGCCCGCACGCGGGGAGATCCTACAATGAGCAGTTCTTC.

This chain connects TRBV4-2 to TRBJ1-6; no definite D call. The CDR3 runs to 18 residues. Trimming pared 0 bases from V and 4 bases from J, leaving 16 bases between. CDR1 and CDR2 (germline): LGHNA, YNFKEQ. CDR3 in DNA: TGTGCCAGCAGCCAAGAACGCCCCAGAGCAGATTATAATTCACCCCTCCACTTT. Protein product: CASSQERPRADYNSPLHF.

In this sample, this clonotype turned up once. The chain combines TRBV15 with TRBJ2-3; 7 bases are shared with TRBD2. CDR1 and CDR2 from the germline V gene are LNHNV and YYDKDF (reference sequence). Trimming cost V 8 bases and J 2 bases; bases outside gene matches: 7. CDR3 length: 14 residues. This CDR3 is CATGRGTHTDTQYF. The CDR3 region has the DNA TGTGCCACCGGGCGGGGGACCCACACAGATACGCAGTATTTT.

The chain recombines TRBV11-2 with TRBJ2-5; D gene uncertain. The CDR3 runs 15 residues. V was shortened by 1 base and J by 2 bases, with 11 bases between the two germline ends. Germline CDR1 SGHAT, CDR2 FQNNGV. The CDR3 DNA is TGTGCCAGCAGCTTAGGTTCGACGCCTCAAGAGACCCAGTACTTC. Amino acids: CASSLGSTPQETQYF.